This TCR beta chain stems from a study of blood T cell repertoires in COVID-19. V trimming: 4 bases; J trimming: 7 bases; junction bases outside the gene matches: 8. The germline gives CDR1 LNHNV, CDR2 YYDKDF (reference sequence). This CDR3 has 14 residues. Original processing notes: Reference gene primer amplification yielded estimated nucleated cell counts. Libraries were prepared by immunoSEQ multiplex PCR; TCRdb keeps only in-frame clonotypes and omits some of them. Clone size and the V and J calls come from that table; the DNA yielded D and trimming. The sample lists 160,000 or so clones; 75% to 90% were seen once.

The chain couples TRBV15 to TRBJ2-5; 8 nucleotides match TRBD1. Sequenced sample: peripheral blood. This clonotype was obtained from a woman aged 35 to 49 with acute or convalescent COVID-19. Here the CDR3 DNA reads TGTGCCACCAGCACCGGACAGGGTCTGGGGACCCAGTACTTC. This encodes CATSTGQGLGTQYF.